Listed below are T cell receptor beta chains from one sample, sequenced in a study of blood T cell repertoires in COVID-19. TCRdb's table, derived via immunoSEQ multiplex PCR, lists solely in-frame clones and lacks some. This sample carries approximately 220,000 clones, 80% to 90% of them seen once, and the ten largest clones take around 4.7%. The material sequenced was peripheral blood. All receptors derive from an older woman with acute or convalescent COVID-19. Each CDR3 is given with its conserved first and last residue. A D gene is named only where the DNA matches it firmly.

V: TRBV20-1
D: .
J: TRBJ1-4
CDR3: CSASSRFSTNEKLFF

V: TRBV6-4
D: .
J: TRBJ1-6
CDR3: CASSVGGSYNSPLHF

V: TRBV19
D: .
J: TRBJ1-1
CDR3: CASSIIVNTEAFF

V: TRBV7-2
D: .
J: TRBJ1-3
CDR3: CASSSTGNTIYF

V: TRBV18
D: .
J: TRBJ2-7
CDR3: CASSPIRGGDIYEQYF

V: TRBV10-3
D: TRBD1
J: TRBJ1-2
CDR3: CAISDVRQGTGYGYTF

V: TRBV10-3
D: TRBD1
J: TRBJ2-7
CDR3: CAISESMGQGFEQYF

V: TRBV7-9
D: TRBD2
J: TRBJ2-1
CDR3: CASSSSGGRYNEQFF

V: TRBV3-1/TRBV3-2
D: TRBD2
J: TRBJ2-7
CDR3: CASSQGGGALQYF

V: TRBV4-1
D: .
J: TRBJ1-5
CDR3: CASSQDGGFGNQPQHF

V: TRBV19
D: .
J: TRBJ1-5
CDR3: CASSIKSGRPNQPQHF

V: TRBV28
D: TRBD2
J: TRBJ2-1
CDR3: CASSGVSGGLYNEQFF

V: TRBV5-4
D: TRBD2
J: TRBJ2-3
CDR3: CASTASGVTSTDTQYF

V: TRBV9
D: .
J: TRBJ1-1
CDR3: CASSVGKWQGSTEAFF

V: TRBV19
D: .
J: TRBJ1-2
CDR3: CASSIRDMKDYGYTF

V: TRBV4-3
D: TRBD1
J: TRBJ2-6
CDR3: CASSPYGTGSGANVLTF

V: TRBV6-1
D: .
J: TRBJ2-1
CDR3: CASSDISGTYNEQFF

V: TRBV2
D: .
J: TRBJ2-2
CDR3: CASSLQESGTGELFF

V: TRBV7-9
D: .
J: TRBJ1-5
CDR3: CASSFWLGDGGQPQHF

V: TRBV5-1
D: TRBD1
J: TRBJ1-6
CDR3: CASSLGQGDNSPLHF

V: TRBV7-9
D: .
J: TRBJ1-2
CDR3: CASRSIPHPRGYTF

V: TRBV7-2
D: .
J: TRBJ1-2
CDR3: CASSSSGAVYGYTF

V: TRBV5-1
D: TRBD2
J: TRBJ2-1
CDR3: CASSLEGSGSYNEQFF

V: TRBV5-1
D: TRBD1
J: TRBJ1-1
CDR3: CASSRDRAGEAFF

V: TRBV19
D: .
J: TRBJ1-5
CDR3: CASSTEYRVSNQPQHF

V: TRBV30
D: .
J: TRBJ1-2
CDR3: CAHSRVGERLF

V: TRBV10-3
D: TRBD2
J: TRBJ2-1
CDR3: CAISEALAGGHNEQFF

V: TRBV6-5
D: TRBD1
J: TRBJ1-6
CDR3: CASSRQGARNSPLHF

V: TRBV29-1
D: .
J: TRBJ1-1
CDR3: CSVALQITEAFF

V: TRBV28
D: TRBD1
J: TRBJ1-2
CDR3: CASSPHGQGAYYGYTF

V: TRBV7-9
D: TRBD1
J: TRBJ1-3
CDR3: CASSRTGSGNTIYF

V: TRBV29-1
D: TRBD2
J: TRBJ2-5
CDR3: CSVWGGETQYF

V: TRBV3-1/TRBV3-2
D: .
J: TRBJ1-2
CDR3: CASTYIRVRGYTF

V: TRBV2
D: .
J: TRBJ1-2
CDR3: CASTPGQFNGYTF

V: TRBV7-9
D: TRBD1
J: TRBJ1-1
CDR3: CASSLSGGTEAFF

V: TRBV5-4
D: .
J: TRBJ1-4
CDR3: CASSPGSTNEKLFF

V: TRBV28
D: .
J: TRBJ2-1
CDR3: CASSLPGSNEQFF

V: TRBV2
D: .
J: TRBJ1-2
CDR3: CASIGGNGYTF

V: TRBV18
D: TRBD1
J: TRBJ1-1
CDR3: CASSPEGAKTEAFF

V: TRBV19
D: .
J: TRBJ2-2
CDR3: CASSIGGGPGELFF

V: TRBV3-1/TRBV3-2
D: TRBD2
J: TRBJ2-1
CDR3: CASSLVAGGIYNEQFF

V: TRBV28
D: .
J: TRBJ1-2
CDR3: CASSGLGGNYGYTF

V: TRBV7-2
D: TRBD1
J: TRBJ1-6
CDR3: CASSLAQGVNSPLHF

V: TRBV29-1
D: TRBD1
J: TRBJ1-1
CDR3: CSGGQGDTEAFF

V: TRBV2
D: .
J: TRBJ1-5
CDR3: CASKGGPYSNQPQHF

V: TRBV11-3
D: TRBD2
J: TRBJ2-3
CDR3: CASSLGLAGTTDTQYF

V: TRBV7-2
D: TRBD2
J: TRBJ2-1
CDR3: CASSAQAGVSYNEQFF

V: TRBV5-1
D: TRBD2
J: TRBJ2-3
CDR3: CASSLYVAGGGTDTQYF

V: TRBV2
D: TRBD1
J: TRBJ1-1
CDR3: CASRVGTAALNTEAFF

V: TRBV28
D: .
J: TRBJ1-2
CDR3: CASTGSRGYTF

V: TRBV7-9
D: TRBD1
J: TRBJ1-1
CDR3: CASSLGTGTNTEAFF

V: TRBV3-1/TRBV3-2
D: .
J: TRBJ2-1
CDR3: CASSQDQVSYNEQFF

V: TRBV2
D: .
J: TRBJ2-1
CDR3: CASGLPLDGEQFF

V: TRBV4-1
D: TRBD1
J: TRBJ1-4
CDR3: CASSLQGVNEKLFF

V: TRBV20-1
D: .
J: TRBJ2-7
CDR3: CSAGPGNEQYF

V: TRBV18
D: .
J: TRBJ1-1
CDR3: CASSPPMRAMNTEAFF

V: TRBV7-2
D: .
J: TRBJ1-2
CDR3: CASSLASGRGYGYTF

V: TRBV5-1
D: .
J: TRBJ2-5
CDR3: CASSTTVMETQYF

V: TRBV11-3
D: .
J: TRBJ2-3
CDR3: CASSLDQVTDTQYF

V: TRBV27
D: .
J: TRBJ1-2
CDR3: CASSFYGVEGNGYTF